This TCR beta chain was sequenced during a study of blood T cell repertoires in COVID-19. CDR1 and CDR2 from the germline V gene are LNHNV and YYDKDF (reference sequence). Trimming removed 0 bases at V and 0 bases at J, with 9 bases between. This CDR3 spans 15 amino acids. The table came from immunoSEQ multiplex PCR; TCRdb's copy has only in-frame clones and leaves some out. The profile shows roughly 300,000 clones, more than 85% of them singletons. Participants were aged 18 to 89 years, lived in roughly 23 US areas, and enrolled virtually. Specimen: PBMCs or T cells enriched from blood (not recorded which). The receptor was derived from a woman in her twenties or thirties who had recovered from COVID-19. This rearrangement joins TRBV15 to TRBJ2-7; D ambiguous. CDR3 protein: CATSRDVVSSYEQYF. In nucleotides, the CDR3 is TGTGCCACCAGCAGAGATGTTGTCAGCTCCTACGAGCAGTACTTC.